The clone carrying this T cell receptor beta chain was seen a few times. TCRdb re-derived calls from the 5' RACE reads in MiXCR, one entry per CDR3 protein. The data hold roughly 80,000 distinct CDR3 sequences, with around a quarter observed a single time. Between the trimmed V and J ends, which lost 4 bases and 0 bases, there was a span of 10 bases. The CDR3 loop spans 15 amino acids. CDR1 is SGHVS, CDR2 FQNEAQ, per germline. The sample comes from a study of T-cell memory formation after mild COVID-19. The gene calls are TRBV7-8 and TRBJ2-1; D possibly corresponds to TRBD1 (6 bases). Sequencing was done on a sample of PBMCs or a T cell subset sorted from them (not recorded which). The clonotype was recovered from a man between 18 and 35 years old who had mild COVID-19 (a few samples of this study predate the infection). Cell type and time point are not known. DNA of the CDR3: TGTGCCAGCAGCTATAGGGGGAGCTCCTACAATGAGCAGTTCTTC. As protein: CASSYRGSSYNEQFF.